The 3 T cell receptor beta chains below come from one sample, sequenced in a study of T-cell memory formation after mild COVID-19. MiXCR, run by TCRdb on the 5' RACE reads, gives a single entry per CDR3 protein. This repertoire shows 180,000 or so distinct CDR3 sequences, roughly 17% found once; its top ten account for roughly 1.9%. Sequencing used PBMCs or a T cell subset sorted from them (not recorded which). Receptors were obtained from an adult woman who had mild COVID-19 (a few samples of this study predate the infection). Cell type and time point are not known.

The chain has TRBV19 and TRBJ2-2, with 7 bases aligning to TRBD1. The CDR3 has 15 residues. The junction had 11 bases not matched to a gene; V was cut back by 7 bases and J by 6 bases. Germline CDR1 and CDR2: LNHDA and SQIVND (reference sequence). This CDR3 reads CASTNQGVVSGELFF. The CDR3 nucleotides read TGTGCCAGTACCAACCAGGGGGTCGTGTCCGGGGAGCTGTTTTTT.

The CDR3 DNA reads as TGTGCCAGCAGACTAGCCTCCCAAACCGGGGAGCTGTTTTTT. Its protein is CASRLASQTGELFF. This sequence joins TRBV12-3 or TRBV12-4 and TRBJ2-2, with a possible D match to TRBD2 (6 bases). The V gene lost 6 bases and the J gene lost 5 bases, with 13 bases spanning the gap. The CDR3 totals 14 residues.

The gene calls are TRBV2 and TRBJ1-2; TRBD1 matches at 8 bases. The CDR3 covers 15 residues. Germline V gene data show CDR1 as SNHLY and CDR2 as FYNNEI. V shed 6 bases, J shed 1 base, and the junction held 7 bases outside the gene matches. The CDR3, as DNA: TGTGCCAGCAGGGACAGGGAGTGGGGTAACTATGGCTACACCTTC. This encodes CASRDREWGNYGYTF.